One and the same sample provided the 5 T cell receptor beta chains below, sequenced in a study of blood T cells in healthy people across ages. Primers used in a second PCR of about 7 to 12 cycles were a sample-barcoded 5' primer and a J-beta primer mix. One entry per CDR3 protein results from TCRdb running MiXCR on the 5' RACE reads. Of about a million distinct CDR3 sequences listed, just over 50% are singletons. The sample was blood. The receptors originated from a woman aged 60-75 years in good health.

This clonotype was detected a few times. The chain has TRBV10-3 and TRBJ2-7; 9 bases are a match to TRBD1. Germline lookup yields CDR1 ENHRY and CDR2 SYGVKD. The V gene end was trimmed by 4 bases and the J gene end by 3 bases; junction bases not matched to a gene: 7. The CDR3 is 15 residues long. CDR3 nucleotides: TGTGCCATCAGTGGGACACGGGACAGGGACTACGAGCAGTACTTC. It codes for CAISGTRDRDYEQYF.

This clonotype was detected only once. The genes are TRBV7-2 and TRBJ2-1, with 9 bases lining up with TRBD1. CDR1 SGHTA and CDR2 FQGNSA come from the germline V gene. Trimming at V came to 0 bases and at J to 6 bases, leaving 3 bases not matched to a gene. This CDR3 is built from 15 residues. CDR3 DNA: TGTACCAGCAGCTTAGCTTGGACAGGGGCCAATGAGCAGTTCTTC. Encoded protein: CTSSLAWTGANEQFF.

V and J are TRBV7-2 and TRBJ2-6; unclear D gene. The CDR3 is made up of 14 amino acids. V was trimmed by 8 bases and J by 0 bases, leaving 8 bases between them. Germline CDR1 is SGHTA and CDR2 is FQGNSA. The CDR3 DNA follows: TGTGCCAGCGACCGTAGCTCTGGGGCCAACGTCCTGACTTTC. This encodes CASDRSSGANVLTF.

The chain is built from TRBV9 and TRBJ2-1; 7 bases map to TRBD1. The end of the DNA is better explained by TRBJ2-7, so the J call may be wrong. Germline CDR1 SGDLS, CDR2 YYNGEE. The CDR3 covers 16 residues. The CDR3 sequence: CASSDGQAKRIYEQYF. Here the CDR3 DNA reads TGTGCCAGCAGCGACGGACAGGCCAAACGGATCTACGAGCAGTACTTC.

At least ten counts were recorded for this clonotype. The chain joins TRBV7-2 to TRBJ2-3; unclear D gene. The CDR3 has 14 residues. Germline loops: CDR1 SGHTA, CDR2 FQGNSA. Trimming shortened V by 0 bases and J by 0 bases, and 4 bases separated the two germline ends. CDR3 residues: CASSLARSTDTQYF. In DNA form, the CDR3 reads TGTGCCAGCAGCTTAGCTAGGAGCACAGATACGCAGTATTTT.